These 26 T cell receptor beta chains originate from one sample sequenced in a study of blood T cell repertoires in COVID-19. The method was immunoSEQ multiplex PCR; TCRdb's version includes in-frame clones alone and lacks a portion of them. Here the sample spans 300,000 or so clones, 87% being singletons. Sequencing was done on a sample of peripheral blood. These receptors originate from a middle-aged woman who had recovered from COVID-19.

The CDR3: CATSNRDEQFF. The CDR3 coding sequence is TGTGCCACCAGCAACCGCGATGAGCAGTTCTTC. This chain connects TRBV15 to TRBJ2-1, with unresolved D. Trimming took off 4 bases at V and 8 bases at J, with 6 bases between the two ends. CDR1 is LNHNV, CDR2 YYDKDF, per germline (reference sequence). The CDR3 has 11 residues.

J is TRBJ1-1 and V is TRBV3-1 (or the pseudogene TRBV3-2), with 7 bases identical to TRBD1. V shed 8 bases and J 5 bases; nucleotides not matched to a gene: 11. The V gene's germline CDR1 is LGHDT and CDR2 YNNKEL (reference sequence). The CDR3 spans 14 residues. This CDR3 reads CASCRQGGYTEAFF. The CDR3 nucleotides read TGTGCCAGCTGTCGACAGGGAGGATATACTGAAGCTTTCTTT.

The chain carries TRBV5-1 and TRBJ2-2, with 7 positions matching TRBD1. CDR3 length: 19 amino acids. Germline CDR1 is SGHRS and CDR2 is YFSETQ. V trimming: 2 bases; J trimming: 4 bases; junction bases outside the gene matches: 17. CDR3 bases: TGCGCCAGCAGCTTCGGGAACAGGGGTGGGGTACCCAGCACCGGGGAGCTGTTTTTT. This codes for CASSFGNRGGVPSTGELFF.

This chain joins TRBV9 and TRBJ1-4; D is uncertain. Germline assignment: CDR1 SGDLS and CDR2 YYNGEE. With 0 bases removed from V and 2 bases from J, the gap between germline ends came to 8 bases. CDR3 size: 15 residues. This CDR3 reads CASSVDQVTNEKLFF. CDR3 coding DNA: TGTGCCAGCAGCGTAGATCAGGTGACTAATGAAAAACTGTTTTTT.

This sequence joins TRBV7-2 and TRBJ2-2; TRBD2 agrees at 8 bases. Germline V lookup: CDR1 SGHTA, CDR2 FQGNSA. V was pared by 2 bases and J by 6 bases, with 5 bases of the junction left unmatched. The CDR3 is 15 residues long. This CDR3 is CASSLLNGGAGELFF. The CDR3, as DNA: TGTGCCAGCAGCTTATTGAACGGGGGGGCCGGGGAGCTGTTTTTT. Filled out from reference TRBV7-2 and TRBJ2-2, the complete variable domain reads GAGVSQSPSNKVTEKGKDVELRCDPISGHTALYWYRQSLGQGLEFLIYFQGNSAPDKSGLPSDRFSAERTGGSVSTLTIQRTQQEDSAVYLCASSLLNGGAGELFFGEGSRLTVL.

V usage is TRBV4-1 and J usage is TRBJ1-5; D gene uncertain. The CDR3 length is 15 residues. V was clipped by 0 bases and J by 5 bases, with 11 bases between them. Germline-derived CDR1 and CDR2 are MGHRA and YSYEKL. The CDR3 is CASSQDTPPDQPQHF. For the CDR3, the DNA is TGCGCCAGCAGCCAAGATACGCCACCGGATCAGCCCCAGCATTTT.

The genes are TRBV18 and TRBJ1-5; 9 bases map to TRBD1. CDR3 size: 18 residues. Germline values: CDR1 KGHSH, CDR2 LQKENI. Trimming at V came to 4 bases and at J to 1 base, leaving 11 bases not matched to a gene. The CDR3 DNA sequence: TGTGCCAGCTCACTCGGATACAGGGGGCCCCGGAGCAATCAGCCCCAGCATTTT. Encoded protein: CASSLGYRGPRSNQPQHF. Full variable domain (remainder filled in from reference TRBV18 and TRBJ1-5): NAGVMQNPRHLVRRRGQEARLRCSPMKGHSHVYWYRQLPEEGLKFMVYLQKENIIDESGMPKERFSAEFPKEGPSILRIQQVVRGDSAAYFCASSLGYRGPRSNQPQHFGDGTRLSIL.

This clone occurred a few times. The chain couples TRBV28 to TRBJ2-7, with 7 bases that match TRBD2. The CDR3 has 15 amino acids. Per the germline V gene, CDR1 is MDHEN and CDR2 is SYDVKM. The ends lost 4 bases at V and 1 base at J; junction bases unmatched: 7. The CDR3 DNA follows: TGTGCCAGCAGTTGGACCTTCGGGGGGTCCTACGAGCAGTACTTC. It is translated as CASSWTFGGSYEQYF.

V usage is TRBV27 and J usage is TRBJ1-1; D might be TRBD1 (6 bases). Trimming removed 3 bases from V and 3 bases from J, with 8 bases in between. CDR1 and CDR2 from the germline V gene are MNHEY and SMNVEV (reference sequence). CDR3 size: 13 residues. Here the CDR3 reads CASSLGAYTEAFF. As DNA, the CDR3 is TGTGCCAGCAGTTTGGGGGCTTACACTGAAGCTTTCTTT.

For the CDR3, the DNA is TGTGCCAGCAGCCAGAGGATCCCTAGCACAGATACGCAGTATTTT. Translated, it gives CASSQRIPSTDTQYF. This chain connects TRBV2 to TRBJ2-3; D gene ambiguous. CDR3 size: 15 residues. The germline V gene has CDR1 SNHLY and CDR2 FYNNEI. V lost 6 bases and J lost 0, with 13 bases in between.

The rearrangement joins TRBV5-6 to TRBJ2-7, with a weak D call TRBD1 (6 bases). This CDR3 has 14 amino acids. With 4 bases removed from V and 5 bases from J, the gap between germline ends came to 16 bases. Germline values: CDR1 SGHDT, CDR2 YYEEEE. The CDR3: CASSARENRDEQYF. The DNA of the CDR3 is TGTGCCAGCAGCGCTAGGGAAAACAGGGACGAGCAGTACTTC.

This clone was seen once. V gene TRBV7-9 combines with J gene TRBJ2-2; 7 bases map to TRBD1. The CDR3 sequence is 17 residues long. Unmatched junction bases numbered 9, after V lost 5 bases and J lost 0 bases. From germline, CDR1 is SEHNR and CDR2 FQNEAQ (reference sequence). CDR3 loop: CASSPRQGSTNTGELFF. CDR3 DNA sequence: TGTGCCAGCAGCCCGCGACAGGGCTCAACGAACACCGGGGAGCTGTTTTTT. Using reference TRBV7-9 and TRBJ2-2 for the parts outside the CDR3, the full variable domain is DTGVSQNPRHKITKRGQNVTFRCDPISEHNRLYWYRQTLGQGPEFLTYFQNEAQLEKSRLLSDRFSAERPKGSFSTLEIQRTEQGDSAMYLCASSPRQGSTNTGELFFGEGSRLTVL.

The rearrangement uses TRBV29-1 and TRBJ2-5, with D possibly matching TRBD1 (6 bases). Germline V gene lookup returns CDR1 SQVTM and CDR2 ANQGSEA. The length of the CDR3 is 13 residues. Trimming pared 7 bases from V and 6 bases from J, leaving 18 bases between. For the CDR3, the DNA is TGCAGCGCTGGGAGCAGGACAGAGAAGACCCAGTACTTC. Amino acids: CSAGSRTEKTQYF.

This chain uses TRBV5-8 with TRBJ1-5, with D perhaps TRBD1 (5 bases). V was cut by 0 bases and J by 3 bases, with 10 bases left in between. CDR1 SGHTS and CDR2 YDEGEE come from the germline V gene. The CDR3 covers 15 residues. CDR3 in DNA: TGTGCCAGCAGCTTGGAACAGGTAATCAATCAGCCCCAGCATTTT. Its translation: CASSLEQVINQPQHF.

This clone has just one count. The V and J genes are TRBV4-3 and TRBJ2-1, with TRBD1 matching 7 bases. The CDR3 is 16 amino acids. V dropped 0 bases and J dropped 2; count of bases not matched to a gene: 4. Looked up from germline, CDR1 is LGHNA and CDR2 is YSLEER. CDR3 in amino acids: CASSQDLTGPYNEQFF. CDR3 DNA: TGCGCCAGCAGCCAAGATTTGACAGGGCCCTACAATGAGCAGTTCTTC.

The chain uses TRBV9 and TRBJ2-1; 16 nucleotides align to TRBD2. The CDR3 is made up of 17 amino acids. Per germline, CDR1 SGDLS and CDR2 YYNGEE. The V and J ends lost 3 bases and 7 bases, in that order; junction bases with no gene match: 7. The CDR3 bases are TGTGCCAGCAGCGCGGGACTAGCGGGGGGGCCGGGGAATGAGCAGTTCTTC. Amino acid sequence: CASSAGLAGGPGNEQFF.

V is TRBV7-6 and J is TRBJ2-3, with D possibly TRBD2 on 5 matching bases. Trimming took off 5 bases at V and 5 bases at J, with 17 bases between the two ends. Germline CDR1 and CDR2: SGHVS and FNYEAQ. The CDR3 is made up of 15 amino acids. The CDR3 protein is CASSPRTEGRDTQYF. The CDR3 DNA follows: TGTGCCAGCAGCCCTCGGACGGAAGGGAGAGATACGCAGTATTTT.

The CDR3 region has the DNA TGTGCCAGCAAACCGGGACAGGGGTTCTATGGCTACACCTTC. Amino acids: CASKPGQGFYGYTF. V gene TRBV27 combines with J gene TRBJ1-2, with 10 bases fitting TRBD1. CDR1 is MNHEY, CDR2 SMNVEV, per germline (reference sequence). The CDR3 is 14 amino acids. V lost 7 bases to trimming and J lost 4 bases; unmatched junction nucleotides: 6.

The J gene is TRBJ1-2, the V gene TRBV12-1; the table's D call, TRBD1, was not checked against the DNA. TRBV12-1 is given as a pseudogene. The CDR3 is 17 amino acids. The CDR3 DNA reads as TGTGCCAGCAGCGGAGGGACCGAGGGACAGGGGAACTATGGCTACACCTTC. It specifies CASSGGTEGQGNYGYTF.

The J gene is TRBJ2-3, the V gene TRBV24-1, with D maybe TRBD2 (6 bases). The CDR3 is 17 residues long. Germline V gene lookup returns CDR1 KGHDR and CDR2 SFDVKD. Trimming pared 9 bases from V and 1 base from J, leaving 22 bases between. CDR3 region: CATASEGGELGTDTQYF. The CDR3 DNA is TGTGCCACCGCATCGGAAGGAGGGGAACTAGGCACAGATACGCAGTATTTT.

The chain has TRBV4-1 and TRBJ1-2; 11 bases agree with TRBD1. The CDR3 spans 14 residues. Per the germline V gene, CDR1 is MGHRA and CDR2 is YSYEKL. Unmatched junction bases numbered 2, after V lost 4 bases and J lost 4 bases. The CDR3, as DNA: TGCGCCAGCAGCCCGGGACAGGGGGTCTATGGCTACACCTTC. Translated: CASSPGQGVYGYTF.

J is TRBJ1-2 and V is TRBV27; D is unresolved. V was cut by 2 bases and J by 6 bases, with 16 bases left in between. From germline, CDR1 is MNHEY and CDR2 SMNVEV (reference sequence). The CDR3 covers 15 residues. CDR3 loop: CASSLRRLSADGYTF. In nucleotides, the CDR3 is TGTGCCAGCAGTTTACGGCGGCTCTCGGCGGATGGCTACACCTTC.

This chain joins TRBV9 and TRBJ2-1; TRBD2 is a possible D gene (5 bases). The germline gives CDR1 SGDLS, CDR2 YYNGEE. The length of the CDR3 is 13 residues. Deletions cut 2 bases from V and 4 bases from J, with 7 bases between. The DNA for the CDR3 is TGTGCCAGCAGCGTCGGGGTTTACAATGAGCAGTTCTTC. Translation gives CASSVGVYNEQFF.

This clone showed up just once. The chain has TRBV9 and TRBJ1-2, with no clear D. CDR3 length: 15 amino acids. V shed 4 bases and J shed 0 bases, with 13 bases lying between them. Germline loops: CDR1 SGDLS, CDR2 YYNGEE. The CDR3 DNA sequence: TGTGCCAGCAGCCTGGACGGGAGCACTAACTATGGCTACACCTTC. This encodes CASSLDGSTNYGYTF.

V and J are TRBV12-3 or TRBV12-4 and TRBJ1-2, with 8 bases fitting TRBD1. V gave up 4 bases and J gave up 7 bases; unmatched junction bases: 5. The CDR3 has 13 amino acids. The CDR3 region is CASSSTGEGGYTF. The CDR3 DNA reads as TGTGCCAGCAGTTCGACAGGGGAGGGTGGCTACACCTTC.

The chain carries TRBV27 and TRBJ2-1; maybe TRBD2 (7 bases). There are 14 residues in the CDR3. Germline-derived CDR1 and CDR2 are MNHEY and SMNVEV (reference sequence). Trimming took off 8 bases at V and 4 bases at J, with 15 bases between the two ends. CDR3 sequence (DNA): TGTGCCAGCGGGCTGGCGGGGGCTTACAATGAGCAGTTCTTC. Protein sequence: CASGLAGAYNEQFF.